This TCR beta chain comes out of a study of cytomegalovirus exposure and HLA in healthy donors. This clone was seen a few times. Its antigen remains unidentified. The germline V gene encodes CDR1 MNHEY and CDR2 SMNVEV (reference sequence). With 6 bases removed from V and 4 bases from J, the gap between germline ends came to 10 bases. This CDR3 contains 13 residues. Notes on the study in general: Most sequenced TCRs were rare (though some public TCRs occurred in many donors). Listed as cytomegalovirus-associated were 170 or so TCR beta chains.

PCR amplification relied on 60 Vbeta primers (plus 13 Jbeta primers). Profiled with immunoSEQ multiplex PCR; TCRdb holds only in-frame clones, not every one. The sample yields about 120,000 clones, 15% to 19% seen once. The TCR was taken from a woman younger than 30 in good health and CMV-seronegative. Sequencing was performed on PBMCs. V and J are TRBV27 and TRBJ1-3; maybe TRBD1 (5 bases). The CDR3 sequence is CASSPGGGNTIYF. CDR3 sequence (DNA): TGTGCCAGCAGCCCGGGGGGAGGAAACACCATATATTTT.